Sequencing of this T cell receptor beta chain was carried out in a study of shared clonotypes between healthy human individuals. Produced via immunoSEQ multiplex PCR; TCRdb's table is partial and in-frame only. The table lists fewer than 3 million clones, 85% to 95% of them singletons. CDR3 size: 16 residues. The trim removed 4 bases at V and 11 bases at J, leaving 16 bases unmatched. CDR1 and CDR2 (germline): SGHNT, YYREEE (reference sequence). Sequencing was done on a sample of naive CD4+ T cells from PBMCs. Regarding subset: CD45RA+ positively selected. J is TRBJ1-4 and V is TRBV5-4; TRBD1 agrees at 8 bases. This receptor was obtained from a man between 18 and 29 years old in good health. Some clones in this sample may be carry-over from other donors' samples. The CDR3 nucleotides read TGTGCCAGCAGCCGACCTGAGTCAGGGGGCGGGGGGAAACTGTTTTTT. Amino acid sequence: CASSRPESGGGGKLFF.